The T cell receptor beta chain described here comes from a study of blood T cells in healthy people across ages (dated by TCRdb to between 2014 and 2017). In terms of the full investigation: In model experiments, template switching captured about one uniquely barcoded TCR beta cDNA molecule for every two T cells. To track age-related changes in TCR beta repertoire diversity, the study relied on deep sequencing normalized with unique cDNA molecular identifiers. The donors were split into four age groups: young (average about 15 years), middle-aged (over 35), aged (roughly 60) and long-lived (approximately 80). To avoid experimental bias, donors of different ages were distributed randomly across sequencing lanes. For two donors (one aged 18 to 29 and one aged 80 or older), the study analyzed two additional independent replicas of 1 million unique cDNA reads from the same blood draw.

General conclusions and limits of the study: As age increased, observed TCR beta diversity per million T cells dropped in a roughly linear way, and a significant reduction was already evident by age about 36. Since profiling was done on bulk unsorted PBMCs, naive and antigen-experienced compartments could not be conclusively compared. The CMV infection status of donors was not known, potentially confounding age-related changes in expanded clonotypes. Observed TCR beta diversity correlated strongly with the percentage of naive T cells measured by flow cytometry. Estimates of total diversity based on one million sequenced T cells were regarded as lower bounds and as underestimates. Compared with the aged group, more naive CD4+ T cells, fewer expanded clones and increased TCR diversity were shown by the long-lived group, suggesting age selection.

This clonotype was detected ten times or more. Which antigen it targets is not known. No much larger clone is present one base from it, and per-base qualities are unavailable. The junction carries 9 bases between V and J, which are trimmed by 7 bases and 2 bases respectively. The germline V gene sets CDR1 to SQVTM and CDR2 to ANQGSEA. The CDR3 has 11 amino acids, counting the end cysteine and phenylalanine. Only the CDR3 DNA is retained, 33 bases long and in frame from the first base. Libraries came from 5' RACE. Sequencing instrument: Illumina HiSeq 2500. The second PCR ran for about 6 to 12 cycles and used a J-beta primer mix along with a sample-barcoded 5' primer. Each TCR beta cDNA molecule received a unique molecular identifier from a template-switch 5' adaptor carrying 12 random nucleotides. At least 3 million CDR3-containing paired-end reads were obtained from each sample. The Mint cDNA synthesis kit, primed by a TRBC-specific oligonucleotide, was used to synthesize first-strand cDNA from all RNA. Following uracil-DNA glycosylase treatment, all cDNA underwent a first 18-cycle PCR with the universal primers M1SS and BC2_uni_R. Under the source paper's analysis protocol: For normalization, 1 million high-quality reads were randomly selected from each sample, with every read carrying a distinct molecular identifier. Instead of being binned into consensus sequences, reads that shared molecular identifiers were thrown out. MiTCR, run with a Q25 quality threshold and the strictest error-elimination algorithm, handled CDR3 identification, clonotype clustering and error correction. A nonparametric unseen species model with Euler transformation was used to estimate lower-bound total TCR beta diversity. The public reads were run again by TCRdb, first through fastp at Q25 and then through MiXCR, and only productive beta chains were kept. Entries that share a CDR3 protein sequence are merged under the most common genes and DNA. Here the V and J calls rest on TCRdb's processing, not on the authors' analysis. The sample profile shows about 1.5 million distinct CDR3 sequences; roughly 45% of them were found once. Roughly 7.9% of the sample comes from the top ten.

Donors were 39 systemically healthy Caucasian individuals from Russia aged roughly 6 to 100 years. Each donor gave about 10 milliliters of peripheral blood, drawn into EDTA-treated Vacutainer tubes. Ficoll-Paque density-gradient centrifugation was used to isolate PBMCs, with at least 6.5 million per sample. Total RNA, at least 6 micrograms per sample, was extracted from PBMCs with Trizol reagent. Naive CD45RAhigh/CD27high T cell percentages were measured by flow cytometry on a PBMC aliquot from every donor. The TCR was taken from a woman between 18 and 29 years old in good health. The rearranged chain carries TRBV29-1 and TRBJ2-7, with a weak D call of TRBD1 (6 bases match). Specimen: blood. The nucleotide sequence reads TGCAGCGCAGGACAGACCTACGAGCAGTACTTC. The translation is CSAGQTYEQYF.